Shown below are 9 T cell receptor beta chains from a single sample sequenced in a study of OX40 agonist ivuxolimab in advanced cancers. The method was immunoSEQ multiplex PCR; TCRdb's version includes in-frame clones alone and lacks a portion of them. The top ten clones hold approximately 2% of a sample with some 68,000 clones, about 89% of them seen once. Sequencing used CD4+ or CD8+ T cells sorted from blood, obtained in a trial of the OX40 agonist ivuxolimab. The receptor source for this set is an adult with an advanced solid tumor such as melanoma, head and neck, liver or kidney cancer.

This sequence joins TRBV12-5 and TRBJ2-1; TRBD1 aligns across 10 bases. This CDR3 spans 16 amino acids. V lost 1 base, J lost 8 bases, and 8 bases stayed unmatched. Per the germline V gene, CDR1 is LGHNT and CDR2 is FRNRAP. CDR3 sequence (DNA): TGTGCTAGTGGTTTGGCTATGGGACAGGGGTTATATGAGCAGTTCTTC. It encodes CASGLAMGQGLYEQFF.

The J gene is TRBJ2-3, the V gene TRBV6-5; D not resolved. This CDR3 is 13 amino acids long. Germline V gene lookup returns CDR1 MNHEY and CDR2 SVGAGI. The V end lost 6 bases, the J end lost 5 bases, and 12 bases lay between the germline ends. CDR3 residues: CASRNTERDTQYF. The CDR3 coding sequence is TGTGCCAGCAGAAATACAGAACGAGATACGCAGTATTTT.

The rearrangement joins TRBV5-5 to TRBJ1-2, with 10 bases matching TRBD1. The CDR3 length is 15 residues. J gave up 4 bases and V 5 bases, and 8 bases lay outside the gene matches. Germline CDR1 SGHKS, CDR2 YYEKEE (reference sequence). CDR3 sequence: CASSPVGQGVYGYTF. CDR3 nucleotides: TGTGCCAGCAGTCCCGTCGGACAGGGGGTCTATGGCTACACCTTC.

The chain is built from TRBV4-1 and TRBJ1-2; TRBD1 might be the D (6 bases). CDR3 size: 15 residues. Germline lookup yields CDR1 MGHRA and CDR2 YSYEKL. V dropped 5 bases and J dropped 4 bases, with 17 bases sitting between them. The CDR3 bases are TGCGCCAGCAGCATGACAGGACGGGTTAGCTATGGCTACACCTTC. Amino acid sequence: CASSMTGRVSYGYTF.

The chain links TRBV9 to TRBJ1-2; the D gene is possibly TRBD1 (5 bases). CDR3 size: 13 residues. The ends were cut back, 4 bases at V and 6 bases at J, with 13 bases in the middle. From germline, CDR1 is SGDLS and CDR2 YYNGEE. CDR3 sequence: CASSPGPGHGYTF. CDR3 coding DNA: TGTGCCAGCAGCCCAGGACCGGGACATGGCTACACCTTC.

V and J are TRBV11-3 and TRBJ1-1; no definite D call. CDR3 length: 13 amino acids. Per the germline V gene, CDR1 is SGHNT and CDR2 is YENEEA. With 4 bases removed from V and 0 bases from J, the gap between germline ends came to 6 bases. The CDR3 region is CASSWQMNTEAFF. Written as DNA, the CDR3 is TGTGCCAGCAGCTGGCAGATGAACACTGAAGCTTTCTTT.

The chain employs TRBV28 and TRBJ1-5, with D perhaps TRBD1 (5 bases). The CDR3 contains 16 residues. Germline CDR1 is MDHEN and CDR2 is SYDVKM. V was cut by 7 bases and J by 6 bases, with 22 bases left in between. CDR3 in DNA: TGTGCCAGCACCCGAAGAGGGGCGCGAGCAGGTCAGCCCCAGCATTTT. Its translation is CASTRRGARAGQPQHF.

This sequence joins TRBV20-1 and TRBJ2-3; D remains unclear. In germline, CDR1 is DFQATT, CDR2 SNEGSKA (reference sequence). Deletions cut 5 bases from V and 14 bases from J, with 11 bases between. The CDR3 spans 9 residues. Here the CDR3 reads CSAGRAPYF. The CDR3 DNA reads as TGCAGTGCTGGCCGGGCTCCGTATTTT.

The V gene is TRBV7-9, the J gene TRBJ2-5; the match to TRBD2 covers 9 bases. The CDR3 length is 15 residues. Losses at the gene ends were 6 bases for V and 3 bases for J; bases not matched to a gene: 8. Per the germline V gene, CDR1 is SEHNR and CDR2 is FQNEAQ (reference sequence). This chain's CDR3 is CASRIPQREEETQYF. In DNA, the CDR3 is TGTGCCAGCAGGATCCCACAGCGGGAGGAAGAGACCCAGTACTTC.